This T cell receptor (beta chain) was sequenced during a study of T cell changes during pregnancy in multiple sclerosis. The germline V gene has CDR1 SGDLS and CDR2 YYNGEE. V dropped 0 bases and J dropped 3 bases, with 4 bases sitting between them. There are 13 residues in the CDR3. Using immunoSEQ multiplex PCR, the repertoire was profiled, and TCRdb retains in-frame clones only, with some absent. The data contain about 60,000 clones, around 96% of them singletons. The receptor comes from a female donor with multiple sclerosis, enrolled in a pregnancy study. The specimen was CD8+ T cells from peripheral blood mononuclear cells, collected after pregnancy. This chain links TRBV9 with TRBJ2-1; D is uncertain. CDR3 DNA: TGTGCCAGCAGCGTAGGCAGCTACAATGAGCAGTTCTTC. Translating gives CASSVGSYNEQFF.